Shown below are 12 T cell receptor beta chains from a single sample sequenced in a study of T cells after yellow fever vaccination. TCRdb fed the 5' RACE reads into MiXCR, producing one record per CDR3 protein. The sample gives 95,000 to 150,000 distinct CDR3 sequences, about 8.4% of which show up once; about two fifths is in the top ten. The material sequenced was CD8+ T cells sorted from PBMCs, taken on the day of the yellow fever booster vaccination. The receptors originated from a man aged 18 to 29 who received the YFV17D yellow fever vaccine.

CDR3 protein: CASSQVRGQNYGYTF. The CDR3 coding sequence is TGCGCCAGCAGCCAAGTTCGGGGACAGAACTATGGCTACACCTTC. The genes are TRBV4-1 and TRBJ1-2, with 7 bases fitting TRBD1. In germline, CDR1 is MGHRA, CDR2 YSYEKL. Unmatched junction bases numbered 4, after V lost 1 base and J lost 2 bases. The CDR3 is 15 amino acids.

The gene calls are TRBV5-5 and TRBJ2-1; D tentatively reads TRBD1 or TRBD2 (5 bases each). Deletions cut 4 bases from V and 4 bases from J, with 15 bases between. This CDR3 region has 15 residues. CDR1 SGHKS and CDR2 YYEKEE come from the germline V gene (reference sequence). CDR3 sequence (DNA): TGTGCCAGCAGCCTGACAGCTGGGGGTTACAATGAGCAGTTCTTC. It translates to CASSLTAGGYNEQFF.

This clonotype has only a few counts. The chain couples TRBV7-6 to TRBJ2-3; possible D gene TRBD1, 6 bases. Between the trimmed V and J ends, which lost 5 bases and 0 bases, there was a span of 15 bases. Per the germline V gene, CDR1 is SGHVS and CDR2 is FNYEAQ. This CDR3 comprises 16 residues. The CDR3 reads CASSIGTRTSTDTQYF. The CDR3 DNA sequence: TGTGCCAGCAGCATCGGGACACGCACTAGCACAGATACGCAGTATTTT.

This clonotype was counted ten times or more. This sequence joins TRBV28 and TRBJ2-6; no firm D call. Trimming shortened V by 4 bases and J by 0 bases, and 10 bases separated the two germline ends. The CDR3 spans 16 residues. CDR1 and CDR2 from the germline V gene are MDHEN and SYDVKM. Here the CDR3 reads CASSSGTLSGANVLTF. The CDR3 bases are TGTGCCAGCAGTTCGGGCACCCTCTCTGGGGCCAACGTCCTGACTTTC.

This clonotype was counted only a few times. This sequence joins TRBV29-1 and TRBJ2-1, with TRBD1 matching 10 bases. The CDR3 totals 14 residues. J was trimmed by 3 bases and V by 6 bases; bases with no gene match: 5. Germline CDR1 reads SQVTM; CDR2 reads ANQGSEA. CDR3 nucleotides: TGCAGCGTCGCCGGGACAGGGGTCTACAATGAGCAGTTCTTC. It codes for CSVAGTGVYNEQFF.

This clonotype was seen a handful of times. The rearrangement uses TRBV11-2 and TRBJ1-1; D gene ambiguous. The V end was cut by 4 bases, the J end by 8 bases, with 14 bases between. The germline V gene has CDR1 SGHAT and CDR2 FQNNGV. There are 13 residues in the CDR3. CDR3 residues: CASSSPDVEEAFF. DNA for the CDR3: TGTGCCAGCAGCTCCCCGGACGTGGAGGAAGCTTTCTTT.

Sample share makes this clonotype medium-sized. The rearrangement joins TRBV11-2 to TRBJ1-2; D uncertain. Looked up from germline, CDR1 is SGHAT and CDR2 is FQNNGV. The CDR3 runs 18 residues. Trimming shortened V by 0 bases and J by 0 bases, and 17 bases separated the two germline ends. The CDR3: CASSLDPFLGRPNYGYTF. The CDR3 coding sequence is TGTGCCAGCAGCTTAGATCCCTTCTTAGGACGGCCTAACTATGGCTACACCTTC.

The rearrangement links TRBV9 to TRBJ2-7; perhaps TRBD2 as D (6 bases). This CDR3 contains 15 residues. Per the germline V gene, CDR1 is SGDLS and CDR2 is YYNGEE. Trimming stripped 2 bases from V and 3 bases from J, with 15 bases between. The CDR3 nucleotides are TGTGCCAGCAGCGTCGGAGGGAGCCGAAACTACGAGCAGTACGTC. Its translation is CASSVGGSRNYEQYV.

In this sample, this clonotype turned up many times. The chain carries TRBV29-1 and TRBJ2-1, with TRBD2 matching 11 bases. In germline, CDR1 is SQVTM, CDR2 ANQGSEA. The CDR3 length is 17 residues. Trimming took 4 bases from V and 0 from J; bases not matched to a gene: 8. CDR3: CSVGLAGGLSSYNEQFF. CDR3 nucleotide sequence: TGCAGCGTTGGTCTAGCGGGGGGCCTTAGCTCCTACAATGAGCAGTTCTTC.

CDR3 amino acids: CAISELTSASLDTQYF. CDR3 coding DNA: TGTGCCATCAGTGAGTTAACTAGCGCTTCTTTAGATACGCAGTATTTT. The chain is built from TRBV10-3 and TRBJ2-3; 7 nucleotides align to TRBD2. With 1 base clipped from V and 5 bases from J, the junction kept 9 bases outside the gene matches. This CDR3 contains 16 residues. Germline V gene data show CDR1 as ENHRY and CDR2 as SYGVKD.

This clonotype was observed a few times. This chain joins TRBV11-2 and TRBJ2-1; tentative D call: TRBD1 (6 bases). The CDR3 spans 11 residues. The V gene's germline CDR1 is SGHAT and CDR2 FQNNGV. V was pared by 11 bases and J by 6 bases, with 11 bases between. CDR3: CASQGINEQFF. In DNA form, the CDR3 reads TGTGCCTCACAGGGAATCAATGAGCAGTTCTTC.

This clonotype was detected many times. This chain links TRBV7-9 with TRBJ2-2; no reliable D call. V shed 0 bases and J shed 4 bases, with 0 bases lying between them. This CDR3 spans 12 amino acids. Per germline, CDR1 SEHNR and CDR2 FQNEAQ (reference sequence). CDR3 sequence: CASSLATGELFF. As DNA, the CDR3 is TGTGCCAGCAGCTTAGCCACCGGGGAGCTGTTTTTT.